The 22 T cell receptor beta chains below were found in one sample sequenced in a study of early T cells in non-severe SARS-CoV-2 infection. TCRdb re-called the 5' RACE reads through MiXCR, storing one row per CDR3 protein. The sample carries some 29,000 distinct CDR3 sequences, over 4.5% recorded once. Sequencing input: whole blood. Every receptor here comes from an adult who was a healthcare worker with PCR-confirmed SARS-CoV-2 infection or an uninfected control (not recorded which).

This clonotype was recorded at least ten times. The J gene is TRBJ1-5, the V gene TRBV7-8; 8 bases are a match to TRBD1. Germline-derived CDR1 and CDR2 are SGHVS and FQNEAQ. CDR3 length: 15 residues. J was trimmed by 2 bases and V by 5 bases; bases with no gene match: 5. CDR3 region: CASSVDRAGNQPQHF. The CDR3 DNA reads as TGTGCCAGCAGCGTGGACAGGGCCGGCAATCAGCCCCAGCATTTT.

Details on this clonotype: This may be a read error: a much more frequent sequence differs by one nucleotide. Here the CDR3 reads CASSKGQGWRNTVAFF. DNA for the CDR3: TGTGCCAGCAGCAAGGGACAGGGGTGGAGGAACACTGTAGCTTTCTTT. This chain links TRBV7-9 with TRBJ1-1; 10 nucleotides match TRBD1. The germline V gene has CDR1 SEHNR and CDR2 FQNEAQ (reference sequence). The CDR3 spans 16 residues.

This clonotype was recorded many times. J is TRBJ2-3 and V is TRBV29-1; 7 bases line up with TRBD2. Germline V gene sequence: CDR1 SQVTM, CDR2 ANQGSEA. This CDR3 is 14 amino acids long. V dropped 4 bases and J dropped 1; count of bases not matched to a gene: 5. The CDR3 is CSVALLAGTDTQYF. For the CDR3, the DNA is TGCAGCGTTGCGTTGCTAGCGGGCACAGATACGCAGTATTTT.

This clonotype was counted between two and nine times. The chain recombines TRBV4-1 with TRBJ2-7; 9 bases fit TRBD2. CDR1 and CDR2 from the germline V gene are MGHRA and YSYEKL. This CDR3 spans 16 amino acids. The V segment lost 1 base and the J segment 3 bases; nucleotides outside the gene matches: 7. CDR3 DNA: TGCGCCAGCAGCCAAGGGGTTGCGGGAGGGCGCTACGAGCAGTACTTC. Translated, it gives CASSQGVAGGRYEQYF.

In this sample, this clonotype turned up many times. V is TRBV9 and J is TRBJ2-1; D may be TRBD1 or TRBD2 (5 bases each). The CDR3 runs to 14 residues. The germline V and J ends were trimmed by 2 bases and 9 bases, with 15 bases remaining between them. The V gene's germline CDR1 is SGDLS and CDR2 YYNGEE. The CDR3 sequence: CASSVGARVLEQFF. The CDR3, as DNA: TGTGCCAGCAGCGTCGGGGCTCGGGTCCTTGAGCAGTTCTTC.

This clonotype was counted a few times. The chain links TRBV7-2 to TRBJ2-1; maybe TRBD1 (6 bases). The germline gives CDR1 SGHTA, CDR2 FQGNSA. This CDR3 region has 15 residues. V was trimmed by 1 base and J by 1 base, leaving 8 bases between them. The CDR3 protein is CASSLGRGSYNEQFF. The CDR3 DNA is TGTGCCAGCAGCTTAGGAAGGGGGTCCTACAATGAGCAGTTCTTC.

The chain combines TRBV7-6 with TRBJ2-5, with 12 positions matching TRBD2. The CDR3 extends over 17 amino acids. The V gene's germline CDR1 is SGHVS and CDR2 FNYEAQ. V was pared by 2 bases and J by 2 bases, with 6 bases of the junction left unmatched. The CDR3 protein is CASSLTPSGRGQETQYF. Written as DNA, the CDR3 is TGTGCCAGCAGCTTAACCCCTAGCGGGAGGGGTCAAGAGACCCAGTACTTC.

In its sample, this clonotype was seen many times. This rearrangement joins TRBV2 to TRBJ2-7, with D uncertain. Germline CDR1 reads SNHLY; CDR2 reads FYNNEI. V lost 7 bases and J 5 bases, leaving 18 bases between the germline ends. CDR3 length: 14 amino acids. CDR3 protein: CASIPAQKSDEQYF. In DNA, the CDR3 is TGTGCCAGCATCCCGGCTCAGAAAAGCGACGAGCAGTACTTC.

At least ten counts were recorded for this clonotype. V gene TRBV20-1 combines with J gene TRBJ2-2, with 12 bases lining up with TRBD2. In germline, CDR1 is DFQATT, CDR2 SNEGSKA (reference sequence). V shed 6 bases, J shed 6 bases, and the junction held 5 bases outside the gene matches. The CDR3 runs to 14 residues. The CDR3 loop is CSARTSGTAGELFF. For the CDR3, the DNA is TGCAGTGCCAGGACTAGCGGGACCGCCGGGGAGCTGTTTTTT.

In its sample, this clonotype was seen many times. The CDR3 DNA follows: TGTGCCAGCAGGCTAACCCTCCAAGAGACCCAGTACTTC. Translating it yields CASRLTLQETQYF. The chain links TRBV27 to TRBJ2-5; no reliable D call. Germline CDR1 is MNHEY and CDR2 is SMNVEV (reference sequence). The CDR3 extends over 13 amino acids. Deletions cut 6 bases from V and 1 base from J, with 9 bases between.

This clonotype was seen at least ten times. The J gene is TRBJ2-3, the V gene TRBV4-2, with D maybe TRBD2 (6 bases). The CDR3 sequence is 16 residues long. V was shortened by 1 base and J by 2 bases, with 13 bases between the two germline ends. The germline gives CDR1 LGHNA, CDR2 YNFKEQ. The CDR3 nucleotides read TGTGCCAGCAGCCAAGCCTGGGGGAGGAACACAGATACGCAGTATTTT. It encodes CASSQAWGRNTDTQYF.

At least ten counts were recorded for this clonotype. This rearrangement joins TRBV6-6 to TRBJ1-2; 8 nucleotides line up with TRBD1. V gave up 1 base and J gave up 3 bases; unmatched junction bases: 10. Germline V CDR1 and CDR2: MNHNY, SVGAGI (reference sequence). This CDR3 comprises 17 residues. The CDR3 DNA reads TGTGCCAGCAGTTACTTGGCAGGGGGCGCGGGAGACTATGGCTACACCTTC. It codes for CASSYLAGGAGDYGYTF.

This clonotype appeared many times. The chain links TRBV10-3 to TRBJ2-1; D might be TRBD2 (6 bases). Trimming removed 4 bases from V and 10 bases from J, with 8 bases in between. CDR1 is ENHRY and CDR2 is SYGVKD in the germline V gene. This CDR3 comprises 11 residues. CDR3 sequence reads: CAISGGREQFF. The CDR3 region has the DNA TGTGCCATCAGTGGGGGGAGGGAGCAGTTCTTC.

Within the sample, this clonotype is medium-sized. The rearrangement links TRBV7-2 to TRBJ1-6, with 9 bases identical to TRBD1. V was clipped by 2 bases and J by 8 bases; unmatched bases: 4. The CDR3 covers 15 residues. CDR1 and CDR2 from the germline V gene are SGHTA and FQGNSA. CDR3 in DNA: TGTGCCAGCAGCTTAAGACAGGGGGGGTATTCACCCCTCCACTTT. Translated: CASSLRQGGYSPLHF.

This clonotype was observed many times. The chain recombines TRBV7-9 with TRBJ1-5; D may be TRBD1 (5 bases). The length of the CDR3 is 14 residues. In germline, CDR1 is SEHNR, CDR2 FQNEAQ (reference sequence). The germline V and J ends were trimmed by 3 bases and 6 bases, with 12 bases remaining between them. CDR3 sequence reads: CASSLGGYLQPQHF. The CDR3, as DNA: TGTGCCAGCAGCTTGGGGGGTTACCTTCAGCCCCAGCATTTT.

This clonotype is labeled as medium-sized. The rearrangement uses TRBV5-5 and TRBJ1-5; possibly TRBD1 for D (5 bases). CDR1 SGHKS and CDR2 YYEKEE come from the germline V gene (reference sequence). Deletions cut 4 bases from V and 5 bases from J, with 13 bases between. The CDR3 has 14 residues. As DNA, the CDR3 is TGTGCCAGCAGCCCGACAGTGAACTATCAGCCCCAGCATTTT. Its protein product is CASSPTVNYQPQHF.

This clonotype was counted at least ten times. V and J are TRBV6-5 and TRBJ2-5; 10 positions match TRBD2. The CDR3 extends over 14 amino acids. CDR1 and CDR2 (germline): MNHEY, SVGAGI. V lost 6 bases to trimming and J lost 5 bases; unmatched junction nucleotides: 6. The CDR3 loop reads CASSPGLARETQYF. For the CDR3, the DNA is TGTGCCAGCAGCCCGGGACTAGCGCGTGAGACCCAGTACTTC.

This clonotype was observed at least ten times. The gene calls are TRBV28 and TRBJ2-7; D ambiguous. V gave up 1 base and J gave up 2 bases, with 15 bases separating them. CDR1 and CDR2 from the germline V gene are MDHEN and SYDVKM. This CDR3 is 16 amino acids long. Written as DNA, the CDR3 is TGTGCCAGCAGTTTATCGGCAGGCAGGAGTCCCTACGAGCAGTACTTC. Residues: CASSLSAGRSPYEQYF.

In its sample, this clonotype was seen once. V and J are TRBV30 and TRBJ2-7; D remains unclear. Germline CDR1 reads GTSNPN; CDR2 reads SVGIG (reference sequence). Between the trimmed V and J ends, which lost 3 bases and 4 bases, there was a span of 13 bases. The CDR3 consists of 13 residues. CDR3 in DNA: TGTGCCTGGAGGTGGAACGGTGGGTACGAGCAGTACTTC. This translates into CAWRWNGGYEQYF.

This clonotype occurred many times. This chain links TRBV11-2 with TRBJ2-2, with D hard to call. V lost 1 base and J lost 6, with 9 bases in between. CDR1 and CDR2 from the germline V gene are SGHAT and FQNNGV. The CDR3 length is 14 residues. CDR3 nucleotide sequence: TGTGCCAGCAGCTTAGGTCGGGTAGCCGGGGAGCTGTTTTTT. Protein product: CASSLGRVAGELFF.

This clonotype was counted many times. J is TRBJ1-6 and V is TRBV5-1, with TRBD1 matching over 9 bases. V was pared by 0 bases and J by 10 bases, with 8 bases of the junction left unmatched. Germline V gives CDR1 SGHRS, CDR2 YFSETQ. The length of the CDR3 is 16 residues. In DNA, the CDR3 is TGCGCCAGCAGCTTGGGACCACAGGGGGCGAGCTCACCCCTCCACTTT. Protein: CASSLGPQGASSPLHF.

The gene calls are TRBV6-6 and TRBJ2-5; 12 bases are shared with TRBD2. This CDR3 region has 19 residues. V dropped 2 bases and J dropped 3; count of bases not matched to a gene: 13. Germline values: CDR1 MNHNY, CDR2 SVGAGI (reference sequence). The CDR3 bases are TGTGCCAGCAGTTACCGAACGACTAGCGGGAGATCGGCGGAAGAGACCCAGTACTTC. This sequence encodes CASSYRTTSGRSAEETQYF.